What follows describes a single T cell receptor beta chain. This specimen belongs to a study of blood T cell repertoires in COVID-19. For the study at large: Both acute and convalescent COVID-19 samples were obtained from the United States, Italy and Spain.

Clones were read by immunoSEQ multiplex PCR, and TCRdb kept only the in-frame ones, dropping some. The sample carries under 250,000 clones, about 85% recorded once. This CDR3 spans 15 amino acids. Germline CDR1 reads SGHKS; CDR2 reads YYEKEE (reference sequence). The V end was cut by 0 bases, the J end by 5 bases, with 15 bases between. This TCR was recovered from a middle-aged man who had recovered from COVID-19. The specimen sequenced was peripheral blood. The chain combines TRBV5-5 with TRBJ2-7; D might be TRBD2 (7 bases). CDR3 protein: CASSLVGGPKNEQYF. The CDR3 DNA sequence: TGTGCCAGCAGCTTGGTCGGGGGGCCCAAGAACGAGCAGTACTTC.